This passage covers 32 T cell receptor beta chains from one sample sequenced in a study of T cells in Graves' hyperthyroidism and ophthalmopathy (dated by TCRdb to about 2019). The method was multiplex PCR. Sequencing was carried out with an Illumina HiSeq 2000. TCR beta CDR3 regions were amplified from RNA transcripts. A first-round RT-PCR of the TCR CDR3 used the HTBI primer set with the Qiagen OneStep RT-PCR kit. The public reads were quality trimmed at Q25 with fastp and then assembled into clones with MiXCR by TCRdb, keeping productive beta chains. Each entry is one CDR3 protein sequence, shown with its most common DNA and genes. In this sample the table shows 450,000 to 700,000 distinct CDR3 sequences, approximately 44% of which occur a single time. 15% to 20% of the sample is held by the ten biggest clonotypes. Sample: peripheral blood or thyroid tissue (not recorded which). The receptors come from an adult woman with Graves' disease, either hyperthyroidism or ophthalmopathy (not recorded which).

This rearrangement joins TRBV7-9 to TRBJ2-7; D gene unclear. Germline lookup yields CDR1 SEHNR and CDR2 FQNEAQ (reference sequence). V dropped 5 bases and J dropped 7 bases, with 9 bases sitting between them. The CDR3 is made up of 11 amino acids. CDR3 sequence: CASSVSWEQYF. DNA for the CDR3: TGTGCCAGCAGCGTATCATGGGAGCAGTACTTC. The complete variable domain, with remaining parts taken from reference TRBV7-9 and TRBJ2-7, reads DTGVSQNPRHKITKRGQNVTFRCDPISEHNRLYWYRQTLGQGPEFLTYFQNEAQLEKSRLLSDRFSAERPKGSFSTLEIQRTEQGDSAMYLCASSVSWEQYFGPGTRLTVT.

The genes are TRBV25-1 and TRBJ2-3; TRBD2 matches at 7 bases. This CDR3 region has 14 residues. The V gene end was trimmed by 2 bases and the J gene end by 6 bases; junction bases not matched to a gene: 5. Per germline, CDR1 MGHDK and CDR2 SYGVNS. The CDR3 region is CASSEGPSGDTQYF. The CDR3 nucleotides are TGTGCCAGCAGTGAAGGGCCTAGCGGTGATACGCAGTATTTT.

This chain connects TRBV24-1 to TRBJ1-2; 7 nucleotides match TRBD1. Germline assignment: CDR1 KGHDR and CDR2 SFDVKD. The V gene end was trimmed by 3 bases and the J gene end by 7 bases; junction bases not matched to a gene: 10. The CDR3 runs to 15 residues. Written as DNA, the CDR3 is TGTGCCACCAGTGATACCGGGACAGAAATTCGTGGCTACACCTTC. It translates to CATSDTGTEIRGYTF.

About this clonotype: Being one base from a much bigger clone, this may be a read error. The chain joins TRBV11-2 to TRBJ2-2; TRBD2 is a possible D gene (6 bases). The germline CDR1 and CDR2 sequences are SGHAT and FQNNGV. This CDR3 region has 17 residues. The DNA for the CDR3 is TGTGCCAGCAGCTCGGGCGGGGCAGAAGCGAACACCCGGGAGCTGTTTTTT. This translates into CASSSGGAEANTRELFF.

In this sample, this clonotype turned up many times. The rearrangement joins TRBV4-1 to TRBJ1-5; maybe TRBD1 (5 bases). Germline CDR1 MGHRA, CDR2 YSYEKL. Trimming shortened V by 1 base and J by 1 base, and 8 bases separated the two germline ends. The CDR3 extends over 15 amino acids. The CDR3 sequence is CASSQVGRSNQPQHF. The CDR3 DNA is TGCGCCAGCAGCCAAGTGGGACGGAGCAATCAGCCCCAGCATTTT.

This clonotype has just a few counts. This chain joins TRBV10-2 and TRBJ2-5; 12 bases map to TRBD2. V shed 3 bases, J shed 4 bases, and the junction held 15 bases outside the gene matches. There are 19 residues in the CDR3. CDR1 and CDR2 from the germline V gene are WSHSY and SAAADI. Here the CDR3 DNA reads TGCGCCAGCAGTGACCCCGTCCAGCTAGCGGGGGGGCCAGGAGAGACCCAGTACTTC. Translating gives CASSDPVQLAGGPGETQYF.

This clonotype was found many times. The rearrangement uses TRBV2 and TRBJ1-2; tentatively, D is TRBD1 (5 bases). The CDR3 extends over 11 amino acids. V was pared by 4 bases and J by 5 bases, with 5 bases between. Germline V CDR1 and CDR2: SNHLY, FYNNEI. CDR3 sequence (DNA): TGTGCCAGCAGTGGGGGGTATGGCTACACCTTC. This sequence encodes CASSGGYGYTF.

In this sample, this clonotype turned up many times. The chain couples TRBV5-1 to TRBJ2-7; 9 bases are shared with TRBD2. Germline V CDR1 and CDR2: SGHRS, YFSETQ. With 4 bases clipped from V and 3 bases from J, the junction kept 8 bases outside the gene matches. The CDR3 extends over 15 amino acids. The CDR3 reads CASSPSVAGDYEQYF. CDR3 in DNA: TGCGCCAGCAGCCCCTCGGTAGCGGGGGACTACGAGCAGTACTTC.

This clonotype was found many times. The chain combines TRBV4-1 with TRBJ1-2, with a possible D match to TRBD1 (5 bases). Germline-derived CDR1 and CDR2 are MGHRA and YSYEKL. V was trimmed by 0 bases and J by 4 bases, leaving 12 bases between them. The CDR3 is made up of 15 amino acids. The CDR3 is CASSQERQLLYGYTF. CDR3 nucleotide sequence: TGCGCCAGCAGCCAAGAGAGACAGCTTCTCTATGGCTACACCTTC.

This clonotype was counted between two and nine times. The CDR3 ends on some other residue instead of the conserved phenylalanine or tryptophan, so this is likely a read error. No DNA is shown, since the ends of the CDR3 on it are uncertain; the CDR3 is the one TCRdb lists. The chain joins TRBV6-5 to TRBJ2-5; TRBD2 was called by the table and not checked on the DNA. Ends included, the CDR3 has 12 residues. Germline V gives CDR1 MNHEY, CDR2 SVGAGI. CDR3 residues: CASSGLAGGPNT.

The chain couples TRBV29-1 to TRBJ1-1; D call uncertain. This CDR3 spans 13 amino acids. Trimming pared 3 bases from V and 0 bases from J, leaving 8 bases between. Per the germline V gene, CDR1 is SQVTM and CDR2 is ANQGSEA. The CDR3 is CSVDLTLNTEAFF. The CDR3 DNA is TGCAGCGTTGACTTGACTCTGAACACTGAAGCTTTCTTT.

CDR3 sequence: CAISEPGPGEETQHF. The CDR3 DNA follows: TGTGCCATCAGTGAACCGGGACCGGGGGAGGAGACCCAGCATTTT. V gene TRBV10-3 combines with J gene TRBJ1-5, with D tentatively TRBD1 (5 bases). With 3 bases removed from V and 11 bases from J, the gap between germline ends came to 20 bases. CDR1 ENHRY and CDR2 SYGVKD come from the germline V gene. This CDR3 has 15 residues.

V is TRBV20-1 and J is TRBJ2-7; 7 positions agree with TRBD2. The CDR3 consists of 14 residues. The V segment lost 4 bases and the J segment 5 bases; nucleotides outside the gene matches: 11. Germline values: CDR1 DFQATT, CDR2 SNEGSKA (reference sequence). CDR3 in DNA: TGCAGTGCTACCCCGGCGCGGGAGCTGAACGAGCAGTACTTC. Translated, it gives CSATPARELNEQYF.

DNA of the CDR3: TGCAGTGCTAGAGACACGGACTATGGCTACACCTTC. It is translated as CSARDTDYGYTF. This sequence joins TRBV20-1 and TRBJ1-2; the D is unclear. The CDR3 spans 12 residues. Trimming removed 0 bases at V and 3 bases at J, with 5 bases between. Germline CDR1 reads DFQATT; CDR2 reads SNEGSKA (reference sequence).

This chain links TRBV9 with TRBJ2-7; weak D call: TRBD2 (6 bases). CDR1 SGDLS and CDR2 YYNGEE come from the germline V gene. The CDR3 is 16 amino acids. Deletions cut 2 bases from V and 7 bases from J, with 22 bases between. The CDR3 bases are TGTGCCAGCAGCGTCTCCACCGGGAGAGGGACCGGGGAGCAGTACTTC. Translation gives CASSVSTGRGTGEQYF.

This chain connects TRBV7-4 to TRBJ1-6, with TRBD1 identical over 7 bases. V lost 5 bases and J lost 2; bases outside the gene matches: 9. The length of the CDR3 is 17 residues. Germline-derived CDR1 and CDR2 are SGHVT and SQSDAQ. The CDR3 region has the DNA TGTGCCAGCAGCCCTATCAGGGGGGTGGCCTATAATTCACCCCTCCACTTT. The encoded protein is CASSPIRGVAYNSPLHF.

Here the CDR3 reads CASSLYPETQYF. The CDR3 DNA reads as TGTGCCAGCAGCTTATATCCAGAGACCCAGTACTTC. V usage is TRBV7-2 and J usage is TRBJ2-5; D is unresolved. Germline V gene data show CDR1 as SGHTA and CDR2 as FQGNSA. This CDR3 region has 12 residues. Trimming stripped 2 bases from V and 4 bases from J, with 5 bases between.

This clonotype was picked up many times. The chain joins TRBV5-1 to TRBJ2-2, with 7 positions matching TRBD1. This CDR3 comprises 15 residues. The germline CDR1 and CDR2 sequences are SGHRS and YFSETQ. V dropped 4 bases and J dropped 6; count of bases not matched to a gene: 9. The CDR3 protein is CASSQDRVGAGELFF. The CDR3 DNA follows: TGCGCCAGCAGCCAAGACAGGGTAGGGGCCGGGGAGCTGTTTTTT.

With respect to this clonotype: It may be a read error: a sequence one base away is much more abundant. The chain uses TRBV7-9 and TRBJ1-5; D is undetermined. The V gene's germline CDR1 is SEHNR and CDR2 FQNEAQ (reference sequence). The CDR3 loop spans 15 amino acids. CDR3 nucleotide sequence: TGTGCCAGCAGCCAAGATCGGGTTAGCAATCAGCCCCAGAATTTT. The encoded protein is CASSQDRVSNQPQNF.

At least ten counts were recorded for this clonotype. This chain uses TRBV12-3 or TRBV12-4 with TRBJ1-4; the D is unclear. The V and J ends lost 3 bases and 4 bases respectively, with 9 bases between them. The CDR3 has 14 residues. The CDR3 loop is CASSFGQINEKLFF. The DNA of the CDR3 is TGTGCCAGCAGTTTTGGCCAGATTAATGAAAAACTGTTTTTT.

In this sample, this clonotype turned up a few times. This CDR3 is CASRGGYGQPQHF. The CDR3 DNA reads as TGTGCCAGCAGAGGAGGGTATGGGCAGCCCCAGCATTTT. The chain joins TRBV6-5 to TRBJ1-5; D is ambiguous. With 6 bases removed from V and 7 bases from J, the gap between germline ends came to 13 bases. The germline V gene encodes CDR1 MNHEY and CDR2 SVGAGI. The CDR3 is 13 residues long.

The chain uses TRBV20-1 and TRBJ2-5; TRBD2 aligns across 10 bases. Trimming at V came to 3 bases and at J to 3 bases, leaving 4 bases not matched to a gene. This CDR3 contains 14 residues. Germline V CDR1 and CDR2: DFQATT, SNEGSKA (reference sequence). CDR3 nucleotide sequence: TGCAGTGCTAGCACTAGCGGGGTTAAAGAGACCCAGTACTTC. Translation gives CSASTSGVKETQYF.

J is TRBJ2-3 and V is TRBV12-3 or TRBV12-4, with D hard to call. The CDR3 is 14 residues long. V lost 5 bases and J 7 bases, leaving 16 bases between the germline ends. This CDR3 is CASSHETFLYTQYF. The CDR3 DNA is TGTGCCAGCAGTCACGAGACCTTCTTGTATACGCAGTATTTT.

In this sample, this clonotype turned up many times. The chain carries TRBV7-2 and TRBJ2-5, with 8 bases identical to TRBD2. V lost 4 bases and J lost 4; bases outside the gene matches: 14. The CDR3 is 17 amino acids. CDR1 is SGHTA, CDR2 FQGNSA, per germline. CDR3 coding DNA: TGTGCCAGCAGCTCTAGATACACCGGGACTAGAGGAGAGACCCAGTACTTC. Protein: CASSSRYTGTRGETQYF.

The chain is built from TRBV20-1 and TRBJ2-2; no definite D call. Trimming shortened V by 6 bases and J by 2 bases, and 13 bases separated the two germline ends. Germline V lookup: CDR1 DFQATT, CDR2 SNEGSKA (reference sequence). The length of the CDR3 is 14 residues. This CDR3 reads CSASSRPNTGELFF. The CDR3 nucleotides are TGCAGTGCCAGCAGCAGACCAAACACCGGGGAGCTGTTTTTT.

This clonotype was counted ten times or more. The chain uses TRBV20-1 and TRBJ2-7, with 8 bases fitting TRBD2. Per germline, CDR1 DFQATT and CDR2 SNEGSKA (reference sequence). This CDR3 is 13 amino acids long. V trimming: 0 bases; J trimming: 9 bases; junction bases outside the gene matches: 7. The CDR3 region has the DNA TGCAGTGCTAGAGAGGTTAGCGGGGAGGGGCAGTACTTC. Its translation is CSAREVSGEGQYF.

The J gene is TRBJ2-7, the V gene TRBV7-9, with 9 bases matching TRBD2. CDR1 and CDR2 from the germline V gene are SEHNR and FQNEAQ (reference sequence). This CDR3 is built from 16 residues. Trimming removed 0 bases from V and 0 bases from J; junction bases left unmatched: 3. DNA of the CDR3: TGTGCCAGCAGCTTAGCCGATAGCGGGAGCTCCTACGAGCAGTACTTC. Translation gives CASSLADSGSSYEQYF.

The chain recombines TRBV5-1 with TRBJ2-6, with D possibly being TRBD1 (5 bases). V was clipped by 0 bases and J by 0 bases, with 7 bases between them. Germline V gene sequence: CDR1 SGHRS, CDR2 YFSETQ. The CDR3 extends over 16 amino acids. The CDR3 sequence is CASSLDRSSGANVLTF. The DNA for the CDR3 is TGCGCCAGCAGCTTGGACAGGAGCTCTGGGGCCAACGTCCTGACTTTC.

The chain carries TRBV20-1 and TRBJ1-6; TRBD1 agrees at 9 bases. Looked up from germline, CDR1 is DFQATT and CDR2 is SNEGSKA (reference sequence). There are 14 residues in the CDR3. Trimming removed 6 bases from V and 10 bases from J; junction bases left unmatched: 10. CDR3 in DNA: TGCAGTGCGTGGGACAGGGCCTTCGGGTCACCCCTCCACTTT. Translating it yields CSAWDRAFGSPLHF.

The sample holds many counts of this clonotype. The chain has TRBV4-2 and TRBJ2-7; perhaps D is TRBD1 or TRBD2 (5 bases each). Germline V gene lookup returns CDR1 LGHNA and CDR2 YNFKEQ. The CDR3 loop spans 14 amino acids. V gave up 1 base and J gave up 7 bases, with 14 bases separating them. The CDR3 spells CASSQALNEGEQYF. CDR3 sequence (DNA): TGTGCCAGCAGCCAAGCACTCAACGAGGGGGAGCAGTACTTC.

V gene TRBV10-3 combines with J gene TRBJ1-2, with D possibly matching TRBD1 (5 bases). The V end was cut by 3 bases, the J end by 12 bases, with 20 bases between. The CDR3 has 14 amino acids. The germline V gene has CDR1 ENHRY and CDR2 SYGVKD. CDR3 sequence (DNA): TGTGCCATCAGTGAAGACAGTCCCTCCGCGGGCCACACCTTC. This gives the protein CAISEDSPSAGHTF.

In its sample, this clonotype was seen many times. The rearrangement uses TRBV20-1 and TRBJ1-5; D unresolved. The germline V gene has CDR1 DFQATT and CDR2 SNEGSKA (reference sequence). V was pared by 4 bases and J by 3 bases, with 13 bases between. The CDR3 has 14 residues. In DNA form, the CDR3 reads TGCAGTGCTAACCCGCTGTCGTACAATCAGCCCCAGCATTTT. Translation: CSANPLSYNQPQHF.